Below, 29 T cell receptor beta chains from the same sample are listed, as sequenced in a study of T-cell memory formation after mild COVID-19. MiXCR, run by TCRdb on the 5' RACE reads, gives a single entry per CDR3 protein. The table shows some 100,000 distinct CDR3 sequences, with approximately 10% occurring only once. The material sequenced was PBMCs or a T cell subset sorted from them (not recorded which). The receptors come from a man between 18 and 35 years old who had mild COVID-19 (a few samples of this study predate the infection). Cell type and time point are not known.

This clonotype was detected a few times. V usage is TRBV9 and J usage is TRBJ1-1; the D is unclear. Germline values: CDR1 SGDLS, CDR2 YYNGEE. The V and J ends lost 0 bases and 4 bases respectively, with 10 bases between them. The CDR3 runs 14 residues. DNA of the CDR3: TGTGCCAGCAGCGTAGCTTTGGCGGGCACTGAAGCTTTCTTT. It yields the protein CASSVALAGTEAFF.

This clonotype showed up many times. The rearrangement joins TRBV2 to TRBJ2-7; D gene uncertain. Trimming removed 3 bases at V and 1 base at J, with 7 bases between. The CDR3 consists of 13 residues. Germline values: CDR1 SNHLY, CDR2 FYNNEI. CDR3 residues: CASSEWESYEQYF. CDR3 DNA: TGTGCCAGCAGTGAGTGGGAATCCTACGAGCAGTACTTC.

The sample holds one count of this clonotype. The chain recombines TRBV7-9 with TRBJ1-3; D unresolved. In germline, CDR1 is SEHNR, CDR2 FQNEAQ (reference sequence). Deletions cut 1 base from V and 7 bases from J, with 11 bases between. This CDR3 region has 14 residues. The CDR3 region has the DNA TGTGCCAGCAGCTTAGAAGTGGTGTGGAACACCATATATTTT. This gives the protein CASSLEVVWNTIYF.

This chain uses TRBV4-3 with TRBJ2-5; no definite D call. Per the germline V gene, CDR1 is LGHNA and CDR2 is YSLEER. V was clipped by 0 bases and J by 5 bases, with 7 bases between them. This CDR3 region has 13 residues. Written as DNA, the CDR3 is TGCGCCAGCAGCCAAGAAATCGGGGAGACCCAGTACTTC. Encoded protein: CASSQEIGETQYF.

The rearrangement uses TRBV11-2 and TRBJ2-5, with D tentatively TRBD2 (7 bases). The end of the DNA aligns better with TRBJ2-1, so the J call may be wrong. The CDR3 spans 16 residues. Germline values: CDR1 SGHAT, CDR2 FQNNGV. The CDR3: CASSLVFRRGRETQFF. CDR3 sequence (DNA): TGTGCCAGCAGCTTAGTATTTAGACGGGGGCGGGAGACCCAGTTCTTC.

In nucleotides, the CDR3 is TGTGCCAGCAGCTTAGCGGCAGACAGGTCCTACGAGCAGTACTTC. It codes for CASSLAADRSYEQYF. This chain joins TRBV7-6 and TRBJ2-7, with D possibly TRBD1 on 6 matching bases. Germline V gene data show CDR1 as SGHVS and CDR2 as FNYEAQ. V shed 0 bases and J shed 1 base, with 10 bases lying between them. This CDR3 contains 15 residues.

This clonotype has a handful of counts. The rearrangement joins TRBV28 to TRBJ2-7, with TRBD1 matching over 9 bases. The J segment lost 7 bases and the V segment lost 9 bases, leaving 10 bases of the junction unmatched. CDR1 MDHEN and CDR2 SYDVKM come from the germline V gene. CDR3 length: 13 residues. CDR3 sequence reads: CARDRGACLEQYV. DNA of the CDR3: TGTGCCAGGGACAGGGGCGCCTGCTTGGAGCAGTACGTC.

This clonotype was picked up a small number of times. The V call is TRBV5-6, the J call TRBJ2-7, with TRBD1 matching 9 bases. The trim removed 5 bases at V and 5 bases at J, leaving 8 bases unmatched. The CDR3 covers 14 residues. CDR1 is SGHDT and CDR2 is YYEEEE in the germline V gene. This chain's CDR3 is CASSFGTGSDEQYF. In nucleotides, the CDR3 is TGTGCCAGCAGTTTCGGGACAGGGTCCGACGAGCAGTACTTC. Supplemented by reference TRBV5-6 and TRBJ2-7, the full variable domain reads DAGVTQSPTHLIKTRGQQVTLRCSPKSGHDTVSWYQQALGQGPQFIFQYYEEEERQRGNFPDRFSGHQFPNYSSELNVNALLLGDSALYLCASSFGTGSDEQYFGPGTRLTVT.

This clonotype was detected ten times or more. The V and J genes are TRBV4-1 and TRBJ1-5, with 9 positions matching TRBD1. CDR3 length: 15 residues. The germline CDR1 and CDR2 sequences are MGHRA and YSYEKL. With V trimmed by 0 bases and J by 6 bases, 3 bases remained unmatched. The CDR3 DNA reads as TGCGCCAGCAGCCAAGAAACAGGGGGCGGTCAGCCCCAGCATTTT. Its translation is CASSQETGGGQPQHF.

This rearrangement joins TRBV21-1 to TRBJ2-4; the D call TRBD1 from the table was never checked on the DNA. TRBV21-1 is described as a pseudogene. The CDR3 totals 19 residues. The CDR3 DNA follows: TGTGCCAGCAGCACCCACCGGGACGGCGGTGGAGAGGCCAAAAACATTCAGTACTTC. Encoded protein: CASSTHRDGGGEAKNIQYF.

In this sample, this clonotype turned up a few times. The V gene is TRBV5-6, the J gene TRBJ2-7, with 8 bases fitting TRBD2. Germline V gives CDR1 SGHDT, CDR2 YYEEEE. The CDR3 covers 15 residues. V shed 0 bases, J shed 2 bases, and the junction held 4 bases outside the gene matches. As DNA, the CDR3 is TGTGCCAGCAGCTTGGCCTTCGGGGGGGCCTACGAGCAGTACGTC. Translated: CASSLAFGGAYEQYV.

Here the CDR3 reads CASSPRVLEDGYTF. CDR3 DNA sequence: TGTGCCTCATCCCCGCGGGTTCTTGAGGATGGCTACACCTTC. The chain has TRBV7-6 and TRBJ1-2; D gene uncertain. Trimming stripped 11 bases from V and 6 bases from J, with 22 bases between. This CDR3 contains 14 residues. Germline V CDR1 and CDR2: SGHVS, FNYEAQ.

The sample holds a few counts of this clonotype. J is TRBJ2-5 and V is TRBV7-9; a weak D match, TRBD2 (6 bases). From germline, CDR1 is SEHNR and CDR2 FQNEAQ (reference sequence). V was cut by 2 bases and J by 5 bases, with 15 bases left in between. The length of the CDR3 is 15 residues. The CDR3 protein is CASSLTGNLAETQYF. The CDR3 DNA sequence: TGTGCCAGCAGCTTAACGGGTAACCTAGCGGAGACCCAGTACTTC.

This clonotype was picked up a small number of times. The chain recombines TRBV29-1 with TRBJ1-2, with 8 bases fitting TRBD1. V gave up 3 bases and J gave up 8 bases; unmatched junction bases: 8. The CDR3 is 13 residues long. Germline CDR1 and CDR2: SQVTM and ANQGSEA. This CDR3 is CSVEKGTGGGYTF. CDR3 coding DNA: TGCAGCGTTGAGAAGGGGACAGGCGGCGGCTACACCTTC.

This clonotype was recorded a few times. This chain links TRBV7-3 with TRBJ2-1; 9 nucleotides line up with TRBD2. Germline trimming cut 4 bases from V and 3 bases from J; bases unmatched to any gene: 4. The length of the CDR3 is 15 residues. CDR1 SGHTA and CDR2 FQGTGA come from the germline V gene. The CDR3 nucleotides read TGTGCCAGCAGCTACTTAGCGGGAGACTACAATGAGCAGTTCTTC. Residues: CASSYLAGDYNEQFF.

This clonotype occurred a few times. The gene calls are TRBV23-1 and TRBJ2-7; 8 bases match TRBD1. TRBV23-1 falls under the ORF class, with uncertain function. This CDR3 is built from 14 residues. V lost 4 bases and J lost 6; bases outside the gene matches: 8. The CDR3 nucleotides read TGCGCCAGCAGTCCCGGCCAGGGGGCAACCGAGCAGTACGTC. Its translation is CASSPGQGATEQYV.

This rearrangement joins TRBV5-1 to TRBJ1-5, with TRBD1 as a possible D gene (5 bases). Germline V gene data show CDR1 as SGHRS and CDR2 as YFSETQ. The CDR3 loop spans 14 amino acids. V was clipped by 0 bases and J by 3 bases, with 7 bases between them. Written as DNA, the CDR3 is TGCGCCAGCAGCTTGGGGGGGAACAATCAGCCCCAGCATTTT. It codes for CASSLGGNNQPQHF.

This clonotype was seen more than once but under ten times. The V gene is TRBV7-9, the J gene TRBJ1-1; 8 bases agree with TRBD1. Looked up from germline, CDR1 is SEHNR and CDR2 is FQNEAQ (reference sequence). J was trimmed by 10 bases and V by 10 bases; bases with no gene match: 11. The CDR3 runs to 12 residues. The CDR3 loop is CATSGGEVRAFF. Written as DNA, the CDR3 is TGTGCCACTTCAGGGGGCGAGGTTAGAGCTTTCTTT.

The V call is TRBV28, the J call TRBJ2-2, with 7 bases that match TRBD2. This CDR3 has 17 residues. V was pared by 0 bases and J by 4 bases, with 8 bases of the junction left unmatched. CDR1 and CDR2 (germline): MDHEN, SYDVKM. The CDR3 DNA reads TGTGCCAGCAGTTTATGCAGGCGGGGGAGCTGCACCGGGGAGCTGTTTTTT. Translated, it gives CASSLCRRGSCTGELFF.

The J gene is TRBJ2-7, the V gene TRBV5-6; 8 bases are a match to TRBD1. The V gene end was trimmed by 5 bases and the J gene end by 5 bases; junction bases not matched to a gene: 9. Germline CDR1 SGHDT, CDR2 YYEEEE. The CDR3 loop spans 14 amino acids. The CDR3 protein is CASSSTGVRDEQYF. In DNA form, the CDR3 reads TGTGCCAGCAGTTCGACAGGGGTGCGTGACGAGCAGTACTTC.

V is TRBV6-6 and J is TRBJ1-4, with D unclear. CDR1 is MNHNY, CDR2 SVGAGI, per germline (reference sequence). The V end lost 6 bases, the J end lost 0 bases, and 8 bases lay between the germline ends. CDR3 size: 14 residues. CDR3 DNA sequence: TGTGCCAGCAGCCTCACCACAACTAATGAAAAACTGTTTTTT. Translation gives CASSLTTTNEKLFF.

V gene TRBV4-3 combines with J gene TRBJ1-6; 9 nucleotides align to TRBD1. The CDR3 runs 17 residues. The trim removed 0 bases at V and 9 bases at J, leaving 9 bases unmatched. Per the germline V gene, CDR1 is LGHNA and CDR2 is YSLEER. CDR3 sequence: CASSQDRRDRVFSPLHF. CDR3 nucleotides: TGCGCCAGCAGCCAAGATCGTCGGGACAGGGTTTTTTCACCCCTCCACTTT.

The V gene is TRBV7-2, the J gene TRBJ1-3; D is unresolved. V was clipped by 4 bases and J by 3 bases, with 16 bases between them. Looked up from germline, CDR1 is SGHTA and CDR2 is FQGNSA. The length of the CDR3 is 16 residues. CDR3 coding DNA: TGTGCCAGCAGCTCTCTCCCTCCCGGGAGTGGAAACACCATATATTTT. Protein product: CASSSLPPGSGNTIYF.

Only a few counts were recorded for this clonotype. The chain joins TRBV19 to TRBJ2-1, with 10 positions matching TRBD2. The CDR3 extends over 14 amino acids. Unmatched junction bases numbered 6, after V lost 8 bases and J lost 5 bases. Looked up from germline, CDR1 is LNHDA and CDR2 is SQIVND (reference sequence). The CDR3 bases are TGTGCCAGTTCCCTAGCGGGGGCCCACAATGAGCAGTTCTTC. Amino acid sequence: CASSLAGAHNEQFF. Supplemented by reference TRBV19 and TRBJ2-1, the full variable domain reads DGGITQSPKYLFRKEGQNVTLSCEQNLNHDAMYWYRQDPGQGLRLIYYSQIVNDFQKGDIAEGYSVSREKKESFPLTVTSAQKNPTAFYLCASSLAGAHNEQFFGPGTRLTVL.

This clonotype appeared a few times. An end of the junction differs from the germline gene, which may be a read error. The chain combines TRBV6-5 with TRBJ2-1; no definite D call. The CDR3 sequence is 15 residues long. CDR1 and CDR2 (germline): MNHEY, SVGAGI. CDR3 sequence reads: CASSYSRPSHNEQFF. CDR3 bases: TGTGCCAGCAGTTACTCGCGGCCCTCCCACAATGAGCAGTTCTTC.

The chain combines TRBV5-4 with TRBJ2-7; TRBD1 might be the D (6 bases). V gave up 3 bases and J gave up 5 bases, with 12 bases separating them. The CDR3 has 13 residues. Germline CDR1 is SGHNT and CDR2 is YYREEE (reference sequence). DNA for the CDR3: TGTGCCAGCAGCTCAGGGGTGGAGAACGAGCAGTACGTC. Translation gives CASSSGVENEQYV.

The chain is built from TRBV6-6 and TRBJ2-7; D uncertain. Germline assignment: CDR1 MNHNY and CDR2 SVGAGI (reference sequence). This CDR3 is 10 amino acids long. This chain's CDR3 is CAAGVNEQYF. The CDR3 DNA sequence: TGTGCAGCAGGCGTTAACGAGCAGTACTTC.

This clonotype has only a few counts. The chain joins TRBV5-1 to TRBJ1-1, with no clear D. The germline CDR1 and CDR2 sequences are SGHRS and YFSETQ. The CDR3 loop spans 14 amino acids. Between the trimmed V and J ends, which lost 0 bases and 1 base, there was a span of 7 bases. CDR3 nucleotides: TGCGCCAGCAGCTTGGAGGTAGAGAACACTGAAGCTTTCTTT. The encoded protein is CASSLEVENTEAFF.

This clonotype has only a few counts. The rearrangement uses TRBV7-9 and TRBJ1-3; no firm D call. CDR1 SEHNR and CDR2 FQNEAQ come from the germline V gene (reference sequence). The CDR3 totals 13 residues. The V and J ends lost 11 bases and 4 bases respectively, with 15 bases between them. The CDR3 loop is CARQFEVGNTIYF. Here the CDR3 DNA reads TGTGCCCGCCAATTCGAGGTCGGAAACACCATATATTTT.